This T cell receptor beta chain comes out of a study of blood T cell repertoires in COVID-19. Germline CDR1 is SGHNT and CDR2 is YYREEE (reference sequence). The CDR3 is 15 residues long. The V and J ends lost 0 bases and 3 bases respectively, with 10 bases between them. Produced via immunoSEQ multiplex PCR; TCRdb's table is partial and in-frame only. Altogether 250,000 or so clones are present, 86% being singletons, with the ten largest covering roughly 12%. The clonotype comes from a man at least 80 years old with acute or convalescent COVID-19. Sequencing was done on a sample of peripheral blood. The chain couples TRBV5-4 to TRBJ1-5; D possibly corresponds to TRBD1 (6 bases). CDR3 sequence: CASSLGGGNNQPQHF. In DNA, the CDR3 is TGTGCCAGCAGCTTGGGAGGGGGTAACAATCAGCCCCAGCATTTT.